A selection of T cell receptor beta chains follows, all from one sample in a study of blood T cell repertoires in COVID-19. Measured with immunoSEQ multiplex PCR; TCRdb has only the in-frame clones, and not every one. The sample shows 150,000 or so clones, 88% of them seen only once. Sequenced material: peripheral blood. The receptor source for this set is a man in his fifties or sixties with acute or convalescent COVID-19. Both conserved end residues are part of each CDR3. The order of the fields is CDR3 protein, CDR3 DNA, D gene, clone size, CDR3 length, J gene, V gene. D genes are given only for firm matches. A row's size may be missing; if present it is once, few, many or a size class.

CASSFGNRGSEKLFF | TGTGCCAGCAGCTTCGGGAACAGGGGAAGCGAAAAACTGTTTTTT | TRBD1 | . | 15 | TRBJ1-4 | TRBV5-5
CANVPGLTEAFF | TGTGCCAACGTTCCAGGGCTCACTGAAGCTTTCTTT | . | . | 12 | TRBJ1-1 | TRBV6-5
CASSSGTTRNIQYF | TGTGCCAGCAGTTCCGGGACTACGAGAAACATTCAGTACTTC | TRBD2 | once | 14 | TRBJ2-4 | TRBV28
CASSEGGGNTIYF | TGTGCCAGCAGTGAGGGGGGTGGAAACACCATATATTTT | . | few | 13 | TRBJ1-3 | TRBV2
CASSQGLAGAGETQYF | TGTGCCAGCTCACAAGGACTAGCGGGAGCCGGGGAGACCCAGTACTTC | TRBD2 | . | 16 | TRBJ2-5 | TRBV18
CASSPDSQAKTQYF | TGCGCCAGCAGCCCAGATTCCCAGGCAAAGACCCAGTACTTC | . | . | 14 | TRBJ2-5 | TRBV5-1
CASSIGALAGVGTYEQYF | TGTGCCAGTAGTATAGGGGCGCTAGCGGGAGTGGGGACCTACGAGCAGTACTTC | TRBD2 | . | 18 | TRBJ2-7 | TRBV19
CASSEQSTGPSQPQHF | TGTGCCAGCAGTGAACAATCCACAGGGCCAAGTCAGCCCCAGCATTTT | . | . | 16 | TRBJ1-5 | TRBV6-1
CASSLPGSSYEQYF | TGCGCCAGCAGCTTGCCTGGGAGCTCCTACGAGCAGTACTTC | . | . | 14 | TRBJ2-7 | TRBV5-1
CASSRRQFSGANVLTF | TGTGCCAGCAGCCGGAGACAGTTCTCTGGGGCCAACGTCCTGACTTTC | . | . | 16 | TRBJ2-6 | TRBV28
CASSLRGSFPRNEQFF | TGTGCCAGCAGCTTACGCGGGAGTTTTCCTCGGAATGAGCAGTTCTTC | TRBD2 | . | 16 | TRBJ2-1 | TRBV7-2